The source of this TCR beta chain is a study of CDR3 diversity in severe acne (dated 2019 in TCRdb). Worth noting for this clonotype: This receptor's antigen is unknown. Within one base of it there is no much larger clone, and no base qualities were kept.

The library was produced with PCR. The sequencing machine was an Illumina HiSeq 2000. TCRdb redid the processing of the public reads, applying fastp at Q25 and MiXCR, and retained in-frame beta chains. Each CDR3 protein appears once, grouped with its most common genes and DNA. The sample records 84,000 or so distinct CDR3 sequences, 45% to 50% of which are singletons. The leading ten clones occupy roughly 9.1% of the sample. CDR1 and CDR2, looked up from the germline V gene, are MGHDK and SYGVNS. The CDR3 spans 13 residues, from the cysteine through the phenylalanine. Only the CDR3 DNA stays, 39 bases, in frame from base 1. V drops 4 bases and J drops 3 bases, leaving 10 bases in between.

Sequencing was performed on blood. The receptor comes from a male donor in good health, serving as a control. Rearrangement joined TRBV25-1 to TRBJ2-7; too little of a D gene remains to name it. The DNA reads TGTGCCAGCAGTGGCCCGGGCGGCTACGAGCAGTACTTC. Translated, this is CASSGPGGYEQYF.